The following is a TCR beta chain sequence with its context. The data stem from a study of OX40 agonist ivuxolimab in advanced cancers. TCRdb's copy holds only in-frame clones and misses some; the assay was immunoSEQ multiplex PCR. In the table there are more than 95,000 clones, less than 95% of which are singletons. The CDR3 is 14 amino acids. The V end lost 2 bases, the J end lost 3 bases, and 9 bases lay between the germline ends. CDR1 is SGHDT and CDR2 is YYEEEE in the germline V gene. The J gene is TRBJ1-5, the V gene TRBV5-6; D is ambiguous. This sequence was found in an adult with an advanced solid tumor such as melanoma, head and neck, liver or kidney cancer. The specimen comprised CD4+ or CD8+ T cells sorted from blood, sampled in a trial of the OX40 agonist ivuxolimab. This CDR3 reads CASSFRGPNQPQHF. CDR3 bases: TGTGCCAGCAGCTTTCGTGGGCCCAATCAGCCCCAGCATTTT.